Below, 27 T cell receptor beta chains from the same sample are listed, as sequenced in a study of regulatory T cells in long-lasting Graves disease. Arm-PCR with iRepertoire HTBI primers amplified the CDR3 regions for these TCR beta libraries. TCRdb used MiXCR to reprocess the multiplex PCR reads, holding one entry per CDR3 protein. The sample records about 310,000 distinct CDR3 sequences, roughly a fifth being singletons. Time point noted: persistent/refractory GD, antithyroid drugs over 5 years with positive TRAb. Construction of the TCR library relied on RNA isolated from PBMCs. The material sequenced was peripheral blood mononuclear cells (PBMCs), taken when the disease was refractory, from a patient treated with antithyroid drugs. These receptors all come from a female donor with Graves disease.

The rearrangement uses TRBV2 and TRBJ1-4; D ambiguous. Trimming took 7 bases from V and 8 from J, leaving 20 bases between them. The germline V gene encodes CDR1 SNHLY and CDR2 FYNNEI. The CDR3 is 15 amino acids. The CDR3 spells CASTNPQGSGEKLFF. As DNA, the CDR3 is TGTGCCAGCACAAACCCCCAAGGTTCTGGGGAAAAACTGTTTTTT.

The J gene is TRBJ2-7, the V gene TRBV13, with TRBD2 matching over 7 bases. The CDR3 runs to 15 residues. Germline loops: CDR1 PRHDT, CDR2 FYEKMQ (reference sequence). The ends lost 4 bases at V and 2 bases at J; junction bases unmatched: 8. DNA for the CDR3: TGTGCCAGCAGCTCCGGACTAGGAAGGGCCTACGAGCAGTACTTC. It specifies CASSSGLGRAYEQYF.

The V and J genes are TRBV29-1 and TRBJ2-6; 10 nucleotides match TRBD1. The CDR3 totals 19 residues. V gave up 3 bases and J gave up 3 bases; unmatched junction bases: 14. Germline CDR1 SQVTM, CDR2 ANQGSEA. The chain's CDR3 is CSVETHPRQGAVGANVLTF. Here the CDR3 DNA reads TGCAGCGTTGAGACTCACCCGAGACAGGGGGCGGTTGGGGCCAACGTCCTGACTTTC.

This chain links TRBV20-1 with TRBJ1-5; no firm D call. The CDR3 is 13 amino acids. With 3 bases removed from V and 2 bases from J, the gap between germline ends came to 8 bases. Germline V gene lookup returns CDR1 DFQATT and CDR2 SNEGSKA (reference sequence). CDR3 sequence (DNA): TGCAGTGCTAGGGCGGATCGCAATCAGCCCCAGCATTTT. The encoded protein is CSARADRNQPQHF.

A single count supports this clonotype. The chain has TRBV2 and TRBJ2-2; 10 bases line up with TRBD2. V trimming: 4 bases; J trimming: 5 bases; junction bases outside the gene matches: 13. The CDR3 sequence is 18 residues long. CDR1 and CDR2 (germline): SNHLY, FYNNEI. This chain's CDR3 is CASSGSELAGRYTGELFF. Here the CDR3 DNA reads TGTGCCAGCAGTGGATCCGAACTAGCGGGAAGGTATACCGGGGAGCTGTTTTTT.

The rearrangement links TRBV7-9 to TRBJ1-1; tentative D call: TRBD1 (6 bases). With 4 bases removed from V and 2 bases from J, the gap between germline ends came to 8 bases. CDR1 and CDR2 (germline): SEHNR, FQNEAQ (reference sequence). The CDR3 extends over 13 amino acids. The DNA for the CDR3 is TGTGCCAGCAGCTGGGGGGCCAACACTGAAGCTTTCTTT. This gives the protein CASSWGANTEAFF.

To note about this clonotype: This may arise from a read error, as a much more abundant clone is one base away. The V and J genes are TRBV12-3 or TRBV12-4 and TRBJ2-7; a weak D match, TRBD1 (7 bases). The CDR3 has 15 residues. The CDR3 bases are TGTGCCAGCAGTTTAGTCAGGGGGGTTGAGGACGAGCAGTGCTTC. It specifies CASSLVRGVEDEQCF.

This clonotype appeared a few times. The chain has TRBV6-1 and TRBJ2-7; D possibly matches TRBD1 or TRBD2 (5 bases each). This CDR3 is built from 14 residues. V lost 7 bases, J lost 0 bases, and 13 bases lay in between. Germline V gives CDR1 MNHNS, CDR2 SASEGT. The chain's CDR3 is CASISGTASYEQYF. Written as DNA, the CDR3 is TGTGCCAGCATCTCCGGGACGGCCTCCTACGAGCAGTACTTC.

This clonotype was observed a few times. A junction boundary mismatches the germline segment, possibly from a read error. The chain uses TRBV30 and TRBJ2-6; 7 bases are a match to TRBD1. The CDR3 has 16 amino acids. Germline V gene sequence: CDR1 GTSNPN, CDR2 SVGIG (reference sequence). Written as DNA, the CDR3 is TGTGTCTGGACCGGGACAGCGGCTTGGGGGGCCAACGTCCTGACTTTC. As protein: CVWTGTAAWGANVLTF.

This clonotype has a handful of counts. The gene calls are TRBV11-2 and TRBJ1-1, with unresolved D. The CDR3 loop spans 16 amino acids. Germline V gene lookup returns CDR1 SGHAT and CDR2 FQNNGV. Trimming shortened V by 0 bases and J by 11 bases, and 22 bases separated the two germline ends. CDR3 residues: CASSLDPGTDENDAFF. The CDR3 DNA reads as TGTGCCAGCAGCTTAGATCCCGGTACAGACGAAAACGATGCTTTCTTT.

Only a few counts were recorded for this clonotype. CDR3 bases: TGTGCCAGCAGCTCCCCCGGACAGGTTTACTACGAGCAGTACTTC. Residues: CASSSPGQVYYEQYF. V and J are TRBV7-9 and TRBJ2-7; 7 bases are shared with TRBD1. The trim removed 4 bases at V and 3 bases at J, leaving 9 bases unmatched. This CDR3 region has 15 residues. Germline V gives CDR1 SEHNR, CDR2 FQNEAQ (reference sequence).

This clonotype was picked up many times. The chain employs TRBV6-1 and TRBJ1-2, with D unclear. Germline V gene data show CDR1 as MNHNS and CDR2 as SASEGT. This CDR3 is built from 14 residues. V was cut by 6 bases and J by 4 bases, with 15 bases left in between. CDR3 DNA sequence: TGTGCCAGCAGCCCCTCTGGGGAGGGCTATGGCTACACCTTC. Protein sequence: CASSPSGEGYGYTF.

This clonotype has at least ten counts. V is TRBV2 and J is TRBJ2-6; 8 positions agree with TRBD2. The CDR3 consists of 16 residues. J was trimmed by 0 bases and V by 8 bases; bases with no gene match: 6. Looked up from germline, CDR1 is SNHLY and CDR2 is FYNNEI. The CDR3 is CASSNLAGSGANVLTF. CDR3 sequence (DNA): TGTGCCAGCTCAAACCTAGCGGGCTCTGGGGCCAACGTCCTGACTTTC.

In this sample, this clonotype turned up a few times. The chain combines TRBV6-1 with TRBJ2-7, with D perhaps matching TRBD1 (5 bases). Germline V gene lookup returns CDR1 MNHNS and CDR2 SASEGT. The CDR3 runs 11 residues. V lost 1 base and J 12 bases, leaving 10 bases between the germline ends. CDR3 region: CASSEVRVLYF. CDR3 nucleotide sequence: TGTGCCAGCAGTGAAGTCAGGGTTCTGTACTTC.

The chain links TRBV4-2 to TRBJ2-7; the D gene is possibly TRBD1 (6 bases). V was pared by 0 bases and J by 3 bases, with 12 bases between. The CDR3 contains 15 residues. Germline CDR1 is LGHNA and CDR2 is YNFKEQ. CDR3 bases: TGTGCCAGCAGCCAAGAGGGCAGGGGTCACTACGAGCAGTACTTC. Translated, it gives CASSQEGRGHYEQYF.

This clonotype occurred a few times. The V and J genes are TRBV7-8 and TRBJ1-5; unclear D gene. Per germline, CDR1 SGHVS and CDR2 FQNEAQ. The CDR3 is 14 residues long. The V end lost 5 bases, the J end lost 1 base, and 9 bases lay between the germline ends. CDR3 amino acids: CASSPPPSNQPQHF. CDR3 coding DNA: TGTGCCAGCAGCCCTCCACCGAGCAATCAGCCCCAGCATTTT. The whole variable domain, filled in from reference TRBV7-8 and TRBJ1-5, reads GAGVSQSPRYKVAKRGQDVALRCDPISGHVSLFWYQQALGQGPEFLTYFQNEAQLDKSGLPSDRFFAERPEGSVSTLKIQRTQQEDSAVYLCASSPPPSNQPQHFGDGTRLSIL.

The table lists this clonotype with a few counts. The rearrangement links TRBV4-1 to TRBJ1-5; a possible D gene is TRBD1 (6 bases). The CDR3 runs 15 residues. Germline assignment: CDR1 MGHRA and CDR2 YSYEKL. Trimming removed 1 base from V and 3 bases from J, with 10 bases in between. The CDR3 here is CASSQGGQLNQPQHF. CDR3 bases: TGCGCCAGCAGCCAAGGGGGGCAACTCAATCAGCCCCAGCATTTT.

Worth noting for this clonotype: A much more abundant neighbour one base away suggests this may be a read error. V usage is TRBV28 and J usage is TRBJ2-6, with 8 bases lining up with TRBD1. Germline-derived CDR1 and CDR2 are MDHEN and SYDVKM. V lost 5 bases and J lost 12; bases outside the gene matches: 18. This CDR3 is 17 amino acids long. DNA for the CDR3: TGTGCCAGCAGTACAATGACCGGACAGGGACGTTTGGGCGTCCTGACTTTC. It codes for CASSTMTGQGRLGVLTF.

The J gene is TRBJ1-5, the V gene TRBV9; TRBD1 aligns across 11 bases. The CDR3 totals 16 residues. Germline V gene sequence: CDR1 SGDLS, CDR2 YYNGEE. Trimming removed 4 bases from V and 2 bases from J; junction bases left unmatched: 5. The CDR3 region has the DNA TGTGCCAGCAGCTCAGGGACAGGGGGTGGCAATCAGCCCCAGCATTTT. It specifies CASSSGTGGGNQPQHF.

This clonotype has only a few counts. The genes are TRBV6-1 and TRBJ2-2, with D perhaps matching TRBD1 or TRBD2 (5 bases each). V shed 6 bases and J shed 3 bases, with 11 bases lying between them. CDR1 MNHNS and CDR2 SASEGT come from the germline V gene. The length of the CDR3 is 14 residues. DNA of the CDR3: TGTGCCAGCAGGGGGACGGGCGACACCGGGGAGCTGTTTTTT. It encodes CASRGTGDTGELFF.

Only a few counts were recorded for this clonotype. The rearrangement uses TRBV25-1 and TRBJ1-2, with no clear D. Between the trimmed V and J ends, which lost 3 bases and 3 bases, there was a span of 8 bases. CDR1 and CDR2 (germline): MGHDK, SYGVNS. CDR3 size: 13 residues. The CDR3 reads CASSDGLYYGYTF. DNA for the CDR3: TGTGCCAGCAGTGACGGGTTGTACTATGGCTACACCTTC.

This clonotype was detected a few times. V gene TRBV6-1 combines with J gene TRBJ2-7, with D perhaps given as TRBD1 or TRBD2 (5 bases each). V was pared by 6 bases and J by 2 bases, with 14 bases between. Germline CDR1 reads MNHNS; CDR2 reads SASEGT. The CDR3 totals 14 residues. The CDR3 spells CASSPGTIPYEQYF. The CDR3 DNA reads as TGTGCCAGCAGCCCCGGGACGATCCCCTACGAGCAGTACTTC.

The chain combines TRBV5-5 with TRBJ1-5; a weak D match, TRBD1 (5 bases). CDR1 and CDR2 from the germline V gene are SGHKS and YYEKEE (reference sequence). The CDR3 totals 15 residues. V was clipped by 1 base and J by 4 bases, with 12 bases between them. The CDR3 spells CASSLTMTANQPQHF. The CDR3, as DNA: TGTGCCAGCAGCTTGACTATGACAGCAAATCAGCCCCAGCATTTT.

The chain couples TRBV5-6 to TRBJ2-7, with 11 bases matching TRBD2. Germline V gene lookup returns CDR1 SGHDT and CDR2 YYEEEE. The CDR3 spans 14 residues. Unmatched junction bases numbered 3, after V lost 3 bases and J lost 4 bases. The DNA for the CDR3 is TGTGCCAGCAGCTGGGGGACTAGCGGATACGAGCAGTACTTC. It yields the protein CASSWGTSGYEQYF.

In regard to this clonotype: A much larger clonotype is one base distant, so this may be a read error. This sequence joins TRBV2 and TRBJ2-5, with a possible D match to TRBD2 (7 bases). Germline V gene data show CDR1 as SNHLY and CDR2 as FYNNEI. The CDR3 consists of 14 residues. For the CDR3, the DNA is TGTGCCGGCAGTGAGGCGGGGGCAGGCCAGACCCAGTACTTC. This encodes CAGSEAGAGQTQYF. The full variable domain, its missing parts supplied by reference TRBV2 and TRBJ2-5, is EPEVTQTPSHQVTQMGQEVILRCVPISNHLYFYWYRQILGQKVEFLVSFYNNEISEKSEIFDDQFSVERPDGSNFTLKIRSTKLEDSAMYFCAGSEAGAGQTQYFGPGTRLLVL.

V and J are TRBV3-1 and TRBJ2-2; 7 bases are a match to TRBD1. The CDR3 runs to 15 residues. Germline trimming cut 4 bases from V and 2 bases from J; bases unmatched to any gene: 4. Germline V lookup: CDR1 LGHDT, CDR2 YNNKEL (reference sequence). CDR3 nucleotides: TGTGCCAGCAGCCCGACAGGGTTAAACACCGGGGAGCTGTTTTTT. Translation: CASSPTGLNTGELFF.

There are a few counts of this clonotype. The chain couples TRBV12-5 to TRBJ1-3, with D maybe TRBD1 (6 bases). Trimming took off 4 bases at V and 0 bases at J, with 10 bases between the two ends. The CDR3 has 15 amino acids. The germline V gene encodes CDR1 LGHNT and CDR2 FRNRAP. CDR3 residues: CASGSGASSGNTIYF. CDR3 DNA: TGTGCTAGTGGTTCGGGGGCCAGCTCTGGAAACACCATATATTTT.